These 5 T cell receptor beta chains were all obtained from the same sample, sequenced in a study of cytomegalovirus exposure and HLA in healthy donors. The PCR ran on 60 Vbeta and 13 Jbeta primers. Using immunoSEQ multiplex PCR, the repertoire was profiled, and TCRdb retains in-frame clones only, with some absent. In the table there are roughly 89,000 clones, around 84% of which are singletons. Source material: PBMCs. These receptor sequences come from a man between 18 and 35 years old in good health and CMV-seronegative.

This clone was counted only a few times. The chain uses TRBV6-1 and TRBJ1-3; 9 bases match TRBD1. The junction had 5 bases not matched to a gene; V was cut back by 3 bases and J by 5 bases. CDR1 and CDR2 (germline): MNHNS, SASEGT. CDR3 size: 15 residues. The CDR3 is CASSEPGTGRNTIYF. The CDR3 DNA follows: TGTGCCAGCAGTGAGCCCGGGACAGGGAGAAACACCATATATTTT.

This clone was seen more than once but under ten times. One end of the junction does not line up with germline, which may come from a read error. The sample carries other DNA sequences with the same CDR3. This chain joins TRBV7-9 and TRBJ2-7; D uncertain. This CDR3 comprises 12 residues. The germline V gene has CDR1 SEHNR and CDR2 FQNEAQ (reference sequence). The CDR3 DNA follows: TGTTCCAGCAGCTTAGGTAGCTACGAGCAGTACTTC. Its protein is CSSSLGSYEQYF.

The rearrangement joins TRBV6-4 to TRBJ1-6, with D possibly TRBD1 on 5 matching bases. This CDR3 is built from 14 residues. Germline values: CDR1 MRHNA, CDR2 SNTAGT. V was trimmed by 6 bases and J by 7 bases, leaving 13 bases between them. Here the CDR3 DNA reads TGTGCCAGCAGCCTCTCGGAGGGGAATTCACCCCTCCACTTT. Its protein is CASSLSEGNSPLHF.

This clone was seen just once. The chain couples TRBV7-6 to TRBJ1-1; 10 nucleotides agree with TRBD1. The CDR3 has 15 amino acids. V gave up 5 bases and J gave up 5 bases; unmatched junction bases: 8. Germline V gene sequence: CDR1 SGHVS, CDR2 FNYEAQ. The CDR3 loop reads CASSTSPGQGTEAFF. DNA of the CDR3: TGTGCCAGCAGCACCTCACCGGGACAGGGGACTGAAGCTTTCTTT.

Worth noting for this clone: The same CDR3 arises from other DNA sequences in this sample as well. The chain links TRBV12-5 to TRBJ1-1, with D unresolved. Trimming left V 1 base short and J 4 bases short, with 7 bases between. The CDR3 spans 13 residues. CDR1 LGHNT and CDR2 FRNRAP come from the germline V gene. In DNA, the CDR3 is TGTGCTAGTGGTTTGGCAGGAGGCACTGAAGCTTTCTTT. This codes for CASGLAGGTEAFF.